The next 26 T cell receptor beta chains were all read from a single sample in a study of identical twins. From the 5' RACE reads, TCRdb called clonotypes with MiXCR, one entry per CDR3 protein. This table has around 670,000 distinct CDR3 sequences, 6% to 6.5% appearing once. Sequencing was performed on naive T cells sorted from blood. These TCRs come from a man younger than 30 in good health.

This clonotype showed up many times. The gene calls are TRBV4-3 and TRBJ1-2; D gene unclear. This CDR3 region has 13 residues. V lost 0 bases to trimming and J lost 4 bases, with 6 bases between them. Looked up from germline, CDR1 is LGHNA and CDR2 is YSLEER. The CDR3 nucleotides read TGCGCCAGCAGCCAAGAGGGTGTCTATGGCTACACCTTC. Its translation: CASSQEGVYGYTF.

This rearrangement joins TRBV7-9 to TRBJ2-7, with 7 bases that match TRBD2. Trimming cost V 5 bases and J 0 bases; bases outside gene matches: 4. This CDR3 contains 14 residues. Germline-derived CDR1 and CDR2 are SEHNR and FQNEAQ (reference sequence). In DNA, the CDR3 is TGTGCCAGCAGCGCCGGGGGGTCCTCCTACGAGCAGTACGTC. Its protein product is CASSAGGSSYEQYV.

This clonotype was counted ten times or more. The rearrangement uses TRBV29-1 and TRBJ1-2; maybe TRBD1 (5 bases). This CDR3 contains 13 residues. CDR1 SQVTM and CDR2 ANQGSEA come from the germline V gene. Trimming removed 1 base from V and 4 bases from J, with 10 bases in between. CDR3 protein: CSVEGRGSYGYTF. The DNA for the CDR3 is TGCAGCGTTGAAGGTCGGGGGTCCTATGGCTACACCTTC. Looking up the rest from reference TRBV29-1 and TRBJ1-2 gives the full variable domain: SAVISQKPSRDICQRGTSLTIQCQVDSQVTMMFWYRQQPGQSLTLIATANQGSEATYESGFVIDKFPISRPNLTFSTLTVSNMSPEDSSIYLCSVEGRGSYGYTFGSGTRLTVV.

There are many counts of this clonotype. The chain carries TRBV10-3 and TRBJ2-1; TRBD2 aligns across 11 bases. Trimming at V came to 9 bases and at J to 6 bases, leaving 16 bases not matched to a gene. The CDR3 is made up of 17 amino acids. Germline V lookup: CDR1 ENHRY, CDR2 SYGVKD. DNA for the CDR3: TGTGCCATTTCCCCTCCGATACTAGCGGGAGCCTCCAATGAGCAGTTCTTC. Translating it yields CAISPPILAGASNEQFF.

This clonotype was recorded many times. CDR3 coding DNA: TGCGCCAGCAGCTTCTCAGGGGACAATGAGCAGTTCTTC. Amino acid sequence: CASSFSGDNEQFF. V and J are TRBV5-1 and TRBJ2-1; tentative D call: TRBD1 (6 bases). The CDR3 extends over 13 amino acids. Trimming took 2 bases from V and 5 from J, leaving 8 bases between them. In germline, CDR1 is SGHRS, CDR2 YFSETQ. The full variable domain, its missing parts supplied by reference TRBV5-1 and TRBJ2-1, is KAGVTQTPRYLIKTRGQQVTLSCSPISGHRSVSWYQQTPGQGLQFLFEYFSETQRNKGNFPGRFSGRQFSNSRSEMNVSTLELGDSALYLCASSFSGDNEQFFGPGTRLTVL.

This clonotype was detected many times. V gene TRBV10-3 combines with J gene TRBJ2-1; 7 positions agree with TRBD2. This CDR3 has 17 amino acids. Trimming removed 2 bases from V and 0 bases from J; junction bases left unmatched: 7. CDR1 is ENHRY, CDR2 SYGVKD, per germline. CDR3 sequence reads: CAISETWSGNSYNEQFF. CDR3 bases: TGTGCCATCAGTGAGACCTGGAGCGGGAACTCCTACAATGAGCAGTTCTTC.

The chain employs TRBV4-2 and TRBJ1-4; 8 nucleotides match TRBD1. V was clipped by 0 bases and J by 3 bases; unmatched bases: 6. The CDR3 has 17 residues. Germline assignment: CDR1 LGHNA and CDR2 YNFKEQ. Here the CDR3 reads CASSQDRGRFANEKLFF. The CDR3 DNA sequence: TGTGCCAGCAGCCAAGACAGGGGGCGCTTTGCTAATGAAAAACTGTTTTTT.

This clonotype was counted ten times or more. This sequence joins TRBV5-6 and TRBJ1-1; D is unclear. Trimming pared 1 base from V and 3 bases from J, leaving 10 bases between. There are 14 residues in the CDR3. The germline CDR1 and CDR2 sequences are SGHDT and YYEEEE. CDR3 region: CASSLLGSDTEAFF. CDR3 bases: TGTGCCAGCAGCTTGTTAGGGTCTGACACTGAAGCTTTCTTT.

This clonotype was picked up many times. The V and J genes are TRBV12-3 or TRBV12-4 and TRBJ1-1; TRBD1 is a possible D gene (5 bases). Trimming took off 5 bases at V and 0 bases at J, with 10 bases between the two ends. The CDR3 length is 14 residues. Written as DNA, the CDR3 is TGTGCCAGCAGTCTCGGACACATGAACACTGAAGCTTTCTTT. It codes for CASSLGHMNTEAFF.

This clonotype was seen more than once but under ten times. The chain has TRBV12-3 or TRBV12-4 and TRBJ2-7; TRBD2 aligns across 13 bases. With V trimmed by 6 bases and J by 5 bases, 7 bases remained unmatched. The CDR3 contains 15 residues. For the CDR3, the DNA is TGTGCCAGCAGCCCCGGACTAGCGGGAGAGGACGAGCAGTACTTC. This gives the protein CASSPGLAGEDEQYF.

This clonotype was recorded at least ten times. This chain connects TRBV30 to TRBJ2-1, with D possibly TRBD2 on 5 matching bases. The germline V gene encodes CDR1 GTSNPN and CDR2 SVGIG (reference sequence). The ends were cut back, 5 bases at V and 5 bases at J, with 13 bases in the middle. This CDR3 region has 13 residues. CDR3 DNA sequence: TGTGCCTGGGTTTCTAGCCGGAACAATGAGCAGTTCTTC. Amino acid sequence: CAWVSSRNNEQFF.

This clonotype was seen a few times. The chain joins TRBV28 to TRBJ1-6; tentative D call: TRBD1 (6 bases). Trimming pared 8 bases from V and 0 bases from J, leaving 11 bases between. This CDR3 spans 15 amino acids. CDR1 MDHEN and CDR2 SYDVKM come from the germline V gene. The CDR3 coding sequence is TGTGCCAGCCTAGGGGGAAGCTCCTATAATTCACCCCTCCACTTT. As protein: CASLGGSSYNSPLHF.

This clonotype was counted many times. The gene calls are TRBV7-8 and TRBJ1-2, with D unresolved. CDR3 length equals 15 residues. The V end was cut by 5 bases, the J end by 2 bases, with 15 bases between. Per germline, CDR1 SGHVS and CDR2 FQNEAQ. As DNA, the CDR3 is TGTGCCAGCAGCCCAAGCCGTGGACGGAACTATGGCTACACCTTC. It codes for CASSPSRGRNYGYTF.

The V gene is TRBV6-2 or TRBV6-3, the J gene TRBJ2-1; no firm D call. Germline lookup yields CDR1 MNHEY and CDR2 SVGEGT. The CDR3 is made up of 15 amino acids. V lost 0 bases and J lost 7, with 13 bases in between. CDR3 nucleotides: TGTGCCAGCAGTTACTCGACTCGGCCCCAGAATGAGCAGTTCTTC. Translation: CASSYSTRPQNEQFF.

This clonotype came up many times. V and J are TRBV7-2 and TRBJ1-1; no clear D. The CDR3 runs to 15 residues. V was trimmed by 2 bases and J by 2 bases, leaving 12 bases between them. Germline V gives CDR1 SGHTA, CDR2 FQGNSA. The CDR3 loop reads CASSLLVGGNTEAFF. Written as DNA, the CDR3 is TGTGCCAGCAGCTTATTGGTAGGAGGCAACACTGAAGCTTTCTTT.

This sequence joins TRBV7-8 and TRBJ1-1, with no clear D. V dropped 0 bases and J dropped 0 bases, with 11 bases sitting between them. The CDR3 is made up of 16 amino acids. Germline lookup yields CDR1 SGHVS and CDR2 FQNEAQ. CDR3 DNA sequence: TGTGCCAGCAGCTTAGCGTGGACTAGGGTGAACACTGAAGCTTTCTTT. It is translated as CASSLAWTRVNTEAFF. Full variable domain (missing parts from reference TRBV7-8 and TRBJ1-1): GAGVSQSPRYKVAKRGQDVALRCDPISGHVSLFWYQQALGQGPEFLTYFQNEAQLDKSGLPSDRFFAERPEGSVSTLKIQRTQQEDSAVYLCASSLAWTRVNTEAFFGQGTRLTVV.

This clonotype occurred a few times. CDR3 sequence: CATSRVVDTQYF. The CDR3 DNA sequence: TGTGCCACCAGCAGAGTTGTAGATACGCAGTATTTT. The chain recombines TRBV15 with TRBJ2-3; unclear D gene. Germline lookup yields CDR1 LNHNV and CDR2 YYDKDF (reference sequence). V gave up 1 base and J gave up 5 bases, with 4 bases separating them. The CDR3 totals 12 residues.

The V call is TRBV9, the J call TRBJ2-7; no firm D call. The V gene lost 7 bases and the J gene lost 5 bases, with 10 bases spanning the gap. Germline CDR1 is SGDLS and CDR2 is YYNGEE. The CDR3 totals 11 residues. CDR3 loop: CASGVANEQYF. As DNA, the CDR3 is TGTGCCAGCGGTGTGGCTAACGAGCAGTACTTC. Full variable domain (missing parts from reference TRBV9 and TRBJ2-7): DSGVTQTPKHLITATGQRVTLRCSPRSGDLSVYWYQQSLDQGLQFLIQYYNGEERAKGNILERFSAQQFPDLHSELNLSSLELGDSALYFCASGVANEQYFGPGTRLTVT.

There are many counts of this clonotype. The V call is TRBV7-6, the J call TRBJ2-1, with D unclear. This CDR3 has 15 residues. Germline lookup yields CDR1 SGHVS and CDR2 FNYEAQ. The V end lost 1 base, the J end lost 2 bases, and 9 bases lay between the germline ends. CDR3 in DNA: TGTGCCAGCAGCTTAGGGGAAGCCCCCTACAATGAGCAGTTCTTC. Protein product: CASSLGEAPYNEQFF.

This clonotype showed up just a few times. The chain employs TRBV2 and TRBJ2-1; tentative D call: TRBD2 (7 bases). V lost 1 base and J lost 7, with 11 bases in between. Germline V gene lookup returns CDR1 SNHLY and CDR2 FYNNEI. The CDR3 has 14 amino acids. The CDR3 sequence: CASSEEGGGNEQFF. DNA of the CDR3: TGTGCCAGCAGTGAAGAGGGGGGGGGGAATGAGCAGTTCTTC.

This clonotype was seen at least ten times. The J gene is TRBJ1-4, the V gene TRBV20-1; 8 bases are shared with TRBD1. The CDR3 has 17 residues. V shed 2 bases, J shed 4 bases, and the junction held 12 bases outside the gene matches. From germline, CDR1 is DFQATT and CDR2 SNEGSKA (reference sequence). The CDR3 DNA reads TGCAGTGCTAGACCCCCCCTAGAAGACAGGGGTAATGAAAAACTGTTTTTT. Translation: CSARPPLEDRGNEKLFF.

DNA of the CDR3: TGTGCCACCGGGACAGGCGAGTACAATGAGCAGTTCTTC. Translating it yields CATGTGEYNEQFF. This sequence joins TRBV6-1 and TRBJ2-1, with 8 bases matching TRBD1. Germline CDR1 reads MNHNS; CDR2 reads SASEGT. Trimming took 10 bases from V and 4 from J; bases not matched to a gene: 6. This CDR3 spans 13 amino acids.

This clonotype appeared many times. This chain connects TRBV4-3 to TRBJ1-1, with D perhaps matching TRBD1 (5 bases). Germline V gene data show CDR1 as LGHNA and CDR2 as YSLEER. Trimming shortened V by 0 bases and J by 11 bases, and 13 bases separated the two germline ends. The CDR3 has 13 amino acids. Here the CDR3 reads CASSQDRLGRAFF. In DNA form, the CDR3 reads TGCGCCAGCAGCCAAGATAGGTTGGGGCGGGCTTTCTTT.

This chain links TRBV20-1 with TRBJ2-1; 8 nucleotides align to TRBD2. After removal of 6 bases from V and 7 bases from J, the junction contained 14 bases not matched to a gene. CDR1 is DFQATT, CDR2 SNEGSKA, per germline (reference sequence). CDR3 length equals 15 residues. This CDR3 is CSAQPGLGKQNEQFF. CDR3 nucleotide sequence: TGCAGTGCCCAGCCGGGACTAGGCAAGCAGAATGAGCAGTTCTTC.

This clonotype was seen many times. The gene calls are TRBV6-1 and TRBJ2-3, with D perhaps matching TRBD1 (6 bases). Trimming cost V 5 bases and J 2 bases, with 14 bases left between them. In germline, CDR1 is MNHNS, CDR2 SASEGT. There are 15 residues in the CDR3. The CDR3 region has the DNA TGTGCCAGCAGTCCACGGGACACCTCCACAGATACGCAGTATTTT. Translation gives CASSPRDTSTDTQYF.

This clonotype occurred a few times. This chain's CDR3 is CASSKTVSQETQYF. CDR3 DNA: TGCGCCAGCAGCAAGACAGTTTCCCAAGAGACCCAGTACTTC. The chain combines TRBV5-1 with TRBJ2-5; D perhaps matches TRBD1 (5 bases). The CDR3 spans 14 residues. The germline V gene encodes CDR1 SGHRS and CDR2 YFSETQ. Trimming removed 4 bases at V and 1 base at J, with 11 bases between. Complete variable domain (other parts from reference TRBV5-1 and TRBJ2-5): KAGVTQTPRYLIKTRGQQVTLSCSPISGHRSVSWYQQTPGQGLQFLFEYFSETQRNKGNFPGRFSGRQFSNSRSEMNVSTLELGDSALYLCASSKTVSQETQYFGPGTRLLVL.